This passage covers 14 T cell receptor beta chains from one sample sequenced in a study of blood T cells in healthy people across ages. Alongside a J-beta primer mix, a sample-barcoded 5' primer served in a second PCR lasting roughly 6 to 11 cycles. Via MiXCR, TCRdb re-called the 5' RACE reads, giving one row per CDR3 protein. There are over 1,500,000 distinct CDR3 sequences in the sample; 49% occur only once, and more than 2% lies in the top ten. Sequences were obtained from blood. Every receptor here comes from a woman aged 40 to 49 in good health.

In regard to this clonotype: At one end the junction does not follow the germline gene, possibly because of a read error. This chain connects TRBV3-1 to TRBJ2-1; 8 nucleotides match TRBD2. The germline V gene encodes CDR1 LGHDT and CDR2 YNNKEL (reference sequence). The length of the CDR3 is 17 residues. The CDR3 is CAGSQVTGGAHYNEQFF. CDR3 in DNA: TGTGCCGGCAGCCAAGTTACGGGGGGGGCCCACTACAATGAGCAGTTCTTC.

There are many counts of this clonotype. The CDR3 loop reads CASSPGGPSTDTQYF. The DNA of the CDR3 is TGTGCCAGCAGTCCCGGGGGACCGAGCACAGATACGCAGTATTTT. The V call is TRBV6-5, the J call TRBJ2-3; a possible D gene is TRBD2 (6 bases). The ends were cut back, 5 bases at V and 0 bases at J, with 12 bases in the middle. Germline CDR1 and CDR2: MNHEY and SVGAGI. The CDR3 runs 15 residues.

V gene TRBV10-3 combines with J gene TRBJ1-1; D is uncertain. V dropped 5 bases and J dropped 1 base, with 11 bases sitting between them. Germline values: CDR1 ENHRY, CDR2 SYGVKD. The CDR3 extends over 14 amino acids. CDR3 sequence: CAISRAEGNTEAFF. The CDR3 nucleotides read TGTGCCATCAGTAGGGCGGAGGGGAACACTGAAGCTTTCTTT.

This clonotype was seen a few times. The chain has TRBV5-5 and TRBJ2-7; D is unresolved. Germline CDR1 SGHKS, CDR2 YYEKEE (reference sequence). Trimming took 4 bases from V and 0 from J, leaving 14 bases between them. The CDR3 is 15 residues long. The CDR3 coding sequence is TGTGCCAGCAGCAATGGACGGTCGAGCTCCTACGAGCAGTACTTC. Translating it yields CASSNGRSSSYEQYF.

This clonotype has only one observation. Here the CDR3 DNA reads TGCGCCAGCAGCTTGGGACTGGGCACCGACGAGCAGTACTTC. It translates to CASSLGLGTDEQYF. The chain has TRBV5-1 and TRBJ2-4, with D hard to call. The J call may be mistaken, given a closer DNA end match to TRBJ2-7. Germline loops: CDR1 SGHRS, CDR2 YFSETQ. CDR3 size: 14 residues.

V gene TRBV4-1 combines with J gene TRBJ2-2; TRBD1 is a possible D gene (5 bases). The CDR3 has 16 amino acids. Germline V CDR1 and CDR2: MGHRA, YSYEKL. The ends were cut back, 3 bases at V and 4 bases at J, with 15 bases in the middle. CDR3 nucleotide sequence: TGCGCCAGCAGCCACAGGGAAGGTCTAAGCACCGGGGAGCTGTTTTTT. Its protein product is CASSHREGLSTGELFF.

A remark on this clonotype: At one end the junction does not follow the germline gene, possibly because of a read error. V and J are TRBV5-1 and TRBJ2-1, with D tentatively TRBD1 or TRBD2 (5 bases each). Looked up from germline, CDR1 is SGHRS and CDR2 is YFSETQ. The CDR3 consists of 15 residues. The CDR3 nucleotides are TGCGCCAGCAACTTGGTGGTCCTTAAGGGGACTGAGCAGTTCTTC. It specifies CASNLVVLKGTEQFF.

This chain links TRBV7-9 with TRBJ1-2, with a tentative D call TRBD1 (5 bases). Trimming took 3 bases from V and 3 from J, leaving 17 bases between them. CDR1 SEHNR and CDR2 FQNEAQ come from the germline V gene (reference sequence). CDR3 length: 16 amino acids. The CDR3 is CASSLEVGVRDYGYTF. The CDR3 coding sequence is TGTGCCAGCAGCTTGGAGGTAGGGGTTCGAGACTATGGCTACACCTTC.

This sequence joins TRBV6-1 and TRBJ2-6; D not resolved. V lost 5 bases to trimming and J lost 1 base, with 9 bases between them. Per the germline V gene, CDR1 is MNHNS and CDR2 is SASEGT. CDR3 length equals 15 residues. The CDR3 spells CASSNWGSGANVLTF. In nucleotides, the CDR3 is TGTGCCAGCAGTAATTGGGGATCTGGGGCCAACGTCCTGACTTTC.

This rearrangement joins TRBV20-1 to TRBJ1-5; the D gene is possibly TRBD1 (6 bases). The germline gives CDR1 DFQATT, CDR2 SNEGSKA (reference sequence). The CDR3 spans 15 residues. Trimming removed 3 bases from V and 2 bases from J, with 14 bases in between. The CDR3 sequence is CSARGAQGRNQPQHF. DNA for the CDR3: TGCAGTGCTAGGGGGGCCCAGGGTCGCAATCAGCCCCAGCATTTT.

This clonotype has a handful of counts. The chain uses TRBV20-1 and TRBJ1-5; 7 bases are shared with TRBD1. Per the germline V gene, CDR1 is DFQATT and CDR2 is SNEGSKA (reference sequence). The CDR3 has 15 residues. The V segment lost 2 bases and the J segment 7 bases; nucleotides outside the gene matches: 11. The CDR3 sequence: CSARPTTGAGQPQHF. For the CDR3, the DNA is TGCAGTGCTAGACCTACTACAGGGGCTGGGCAGCCCCAGCATTTT.

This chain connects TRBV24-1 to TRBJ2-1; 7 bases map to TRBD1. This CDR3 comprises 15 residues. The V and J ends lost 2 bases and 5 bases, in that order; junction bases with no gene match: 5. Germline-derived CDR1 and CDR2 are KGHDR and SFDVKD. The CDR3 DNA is TGTGCCACCAGTGATTACCGGGACAGCGACAATGAGCAGTTCTTC. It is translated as CATSDYRDSDNEQFF.

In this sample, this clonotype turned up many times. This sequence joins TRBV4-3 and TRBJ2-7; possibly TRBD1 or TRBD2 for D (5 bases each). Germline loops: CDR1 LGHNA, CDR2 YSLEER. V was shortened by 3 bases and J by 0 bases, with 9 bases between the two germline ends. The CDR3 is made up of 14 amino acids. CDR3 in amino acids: CASSQERGSYEQYF. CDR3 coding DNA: TGCGCCAGCAGCCAGGAGAGGGGCTCCTACGAGCAGTACTTC.

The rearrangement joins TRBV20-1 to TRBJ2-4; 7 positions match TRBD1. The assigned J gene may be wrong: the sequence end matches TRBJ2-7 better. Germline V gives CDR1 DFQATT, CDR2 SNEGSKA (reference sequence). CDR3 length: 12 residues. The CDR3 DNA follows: TGCAGTGCTGGCCCTCAGGGGGACGAGCAGTACTTC. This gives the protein CSAGPQGDEQYF.